The present entry profiles one TCR beta chain with its context. With 6 bases clipped from V and 0 bases from J, the junction kept 6 bases outside the gene matches. The germline gives CDR1 LGHNA, CDR2 YSLEER. The CDR3 sequence is 17 residues long. This specimen belongs to a study of technical replicates of blood from several donors. Sequenced by immunoSEQ multiplex PCR; TCRdb stores in-frame clones only, minus some. The table records tens of thousands of clones, 70% to 90% of them present only once. The gene calls are TRBV4-3 and TRBJ2-2; 11 bases match TRBD2. This TCR was sampled from a human donor in good health. Some clones in this sample may be carry-over from other donors' samples. The sequencing input was PBMCs. The DNA for the CDR3 is TGCGCCAGCAGTAGCGGGAGGGCCGACGCGAACACCGGGGAGCTGTTTTTT. Its protein product is CASSSGRADANTGELFF.